These 21 T cell receptor beta chains share one sample of origin, sequenced in a study of blood T cells in healthy people across ages. Primed by a sample-barcoded 5' primer and a J-beta primer mix, a second PCR proceeded for 7 to 11 cycles. TCRdb independently ran MiXCR on the 5' RACE reads; one entry per CDR3 protein. This repertoire shows 980,000 or so distinct CDR3 sequences, around 48% found once; its top ten account for roughly 13%. Material for sequencing was blood. The receptors originated from a man aged 25-45 years in good health.

The gene calls are TRBV7-3 and TRBJ2-1; D is possibly TRBD2 (6 bases). The CDR3 runs 14 residues. Trimming stripped 5 bases from V and 6 bases from J, with 14 bases between. The germline V gene encodes CDR1 SGHTA and CDR2 FQGTGA. The CDR3 DNA reads TGTGCCAGCAGCCCCCGGGCGGGGATCAATGAGCAGTTCTTC. It specifies CASSPRAGINEQFF.

The table lists this clonotype with a few counts. The V call is TRBV7-2, the J call TRBJ2-1; 9 nucleotides agree with TRBD1. Germline lookup yields CDR1 SGHTA and CDR2 FQGNSA. This CDR3 region has 14 residues. Trimming removed 5 bases from V and 6 bases from J; junction bases left unmatched: 5. The CDR3 sequence: CASSADRGFNEQFF. CDR3 in DNA: TGTGCCAGCAGCGCGGACAGGGGCTTCAATGAGCAGTTCTTC.

In the case of this clonotype: The junction departs from the called germline gene at one end, perhaps through a read error. The chain combines TRBV5-1 with TRBJ1-6; D perhaps matches TRBD1 (6 bases). This CDR3 region has 13 residues. Germline CDR1 and CDR2: SGHRS and YFSETQ. The CDR3 loop reads CASSLWTDSPPHF. The CDR3 bases are TGCGCCAGCAGCCTTTGGACAGATTCACCCCCCCACTTT.

This sequence joins TRBV4-1 and TRBJ1-5; D is perhaps TRBD1 (5 bases). The CDR3 runs 17 residues. V lost 0 bases, J lost 9 bases, and 21 bases lay in between. Germline CDR1 MGHRA, CDR2 YSYEKL. The CDR3 bases are TGCGCCAGCAGCCAAGATCGAGAGGACATAACAATCATGCCCCAGCATTTT. Protein sequence: CASSQDREDITIMPQHF.

The V gene is TRBV6-2 or TRBV6-3, the J gene TRBJ2-5; 10 bases fit TRBD1. With the DNA end fitting TRBJ2-7 better, the J assignment may be wrong. The germline V gene encodes CDR1 MNHEY and CDR2 SVGEGT. The CDR3 runs 15 residues. Here the CDR3 DNA reads TGTGCCAGCGTTCGAAGTGGGACAGGGGTGTACGAGCAGTACTTC. This encodes CASVRSGTGVYEQYF.

The chain uses TRBV5-1 and TRBJ2-1; D is uncertain. Trimming left V 1 base short and J 8 bases short, with 7 bases between. The CDR3 runs to 12 residues. Germline V gene sequence: CDR1 SGHRS, CDR2 YFSETQ. The chain's CDR3 is CASSLPPDEQFF. As DNA, the CDR3 is TGCGCCAGCAGCTTGCCCCCCGATGAGCAGTTCTTC.

The chain carries TRBV28 and TRBJ2-7; D not certain. This CDR3 spans 14 amino acids. Germline-derived CDR1 and CDR2 are MDHEN and SYDVKM. The V gene lost 6 bases and the J gene lost 0 bases, with 12 bases spanning the gap. As DNA, the CDR3 is TGTGCCAGCAGCCAAATTGGGATCTCCTACGAGCAGTACTTC. Amino acids: CASSQIGISYEQYF.

The CDR3 spells CASSFNQGRTYEQYF. The CDR3 coding sequence is TGTGCCAGCAGTTTTAATCAGGGTAGAACCTACGAGCAGTACTTC. The genes are TRBV27 and TRBJ2-7, with a tentative D call TRBD1 (5 bases). Germline V gene sequence: CDR1 MNHEY, CDR2 SMNVEV (reference sequence). This CDR3 comprises 15 residues. V lost 3 bases and J 2 bases, leaving 14 bases between the germline ends.

The chain recombines TRBV25-1 with TRBJ2-1; a possible D gene is TRBD2 (5 bases). This CDR3 region has 15 residues. Germline assignment: CDR1 MGHDK and CDR2 SYGVNS. The V gene lost 3 bases and the J gene lost 9 bases, with 18 bases spanning the gap. DNA for the CDR3: TGTGCCAGCAGTGATCGAGCGGCTTCTGTTGCTGAGCAGTTCTTC. It yields the protein CASSDRAASVAEQFF. The whole variable domain, remainder taken from reference TRBV25-1 and TRBJ2-1, is EADIYQTPRYLVIGTGKKITLECSQTMGHDKMYWYQQDPGMELHLIHYSYGVNSTEKGDLSSESTVSRIRTEHFPLTLESARPSHTSQYLCASSDRAASVAEQFFGPGTRLTVL.

In its sample, this clonotype was seen a few times. The chain uses TRBV2 and TRBJ1-1; D is unresolved. The CDR3 is made up of 14 amino acids. V gave up 7 bases and J gave up 0 bases, with 12 bases separating them. CDR1 and CDR2 from the germline V gene are SNHLY and FYNNEI. CDR3 sequence (DNA): TGTGCCAGCAATGGGAACAGTCTGAACACTGAAGCTTTCTTT. Translating it yields CASNGNSLNTEAFF.

The CDR3 DNA reads as TGTGCCAGCAGTGCCGTCCAGGCCTACGAGCAGTACTTC. It yields the protein CASSAVQAYEQYF. This chain connects TRBV2 to TRBJ2-5; D is unresolved. The J call is in doubt because the DNA end fits TRBJ2-7 better. This CDR3 is 13 amino acids long. Germline CDR1 is SNHLY and CDR2 is FYNNEI.

This clonotype was found a few times. The chain carries TRBV5-1 and TRBJ2-5, with 10 bases lining up with TRBD2. The CDR3 is made up of 14 amino acids. Per germline, CDR1 SGHRS and CDR2 YFSETQ. The V gene end was trimmed by 8 bases and the J gene end by 3 bases; junction bases not matched to a gene: 7. The CDR3 is CASSPGLAKETQYF. The CDR3 DNA is TGCGCCAGTAGTCCGGGACTAGCGAAAGAGACCCAGTACTTC.

The chain combines TRBV7-2 with TRBJ2-1, with D perhaps matching TRBD1 or TRBD2 (5 bases each). Trimming pared 5 bases from V and 0 bases from J, leaving 11 bases between. This CDR3 contains 15 residues. Germline CDR1 SGHTA, CDR2 FQGNSA. The CDR3: CASSVGTGSYNEQFF. CDR3 nucleotides: TGTGCCAGCAGCGTGGGGACGGGCTCCTACAATGAGCAGTTCTTC.

The chain carries TRBV7-9 and TRBJ1-6; 7 nucleotides match TRBD1. This CDR3 is built from 15 residues. CDR1 is SEHNR, CDR2 FQNEAQ, per germline (reference sequence). The J segment lost 6 bases and the V segment lost 4 bases, leaving 6 bases of the junction unmatched. The DNA for the CDR3 is TGTGCCAGCAGCTCACAGGGGCCTCGTAATTCACCCCTCCACTTT. Translating it yields CASSSQGPRNSPLHF.

The DNA of the CDR3 is TGCGCCAGCAGCCAACCTGTTCGCCTCACAGATACGCAGTATTTT. Translating gives CASSQPVRLTDTQYF. This rearrangement joins TRBV4-1 to TRBJ2-3; no definite D call. The CDR3 runs 15 residues. Trimming pared 2 bases from V and 2 bases from J, leaving 11 bases between. Germline lookup yields CDR1 MGHRA and CDR2 YSYEKL.

This clonotype was seen a single time. V gene TRBV16 combines with J gene TRBJ1-5, with D possibly matching TRBD1 (5 bases). CDR3 length: 13 residues. Germline V CDR1 and CDR2: KGHSY, FQNENV. Trimming took 5 bases from V and 5 from J, leaving 10 bases between them. CDR3 protein: CASSGGGYQPQHF. In DNA form, the CDR3 reads TGTGCCAGCAGCGGGGGAGGGTATCAGCCCCAGCATTTT. Combining the CDR3 with reference TRBV16 and TRBJ1-5 gives the whole variable domain GEEVAQTPKHLVRGEGQKAKLYCAPIKGHSYVFWYQQVLKNEFKFLISFQNENVFDETGMPKERFSAKCLPNSPCSLEIQATKLEDSAVYFCASSGGGYQPQHFGDGTRLSIL.

Only a few counts were recorded for this clonotype. The J gene is TRBJ2-1, the V gene TRBV28; 10 bases map to TRBD2. CDR3 length: 17 amino acids. The germline V gene encodes CDR1 MDHEN and CDR2 SYDVKM. Germline trimming cut 1 base from V and 4 bases from J; bases unmatched to any gene: 7. The CDR3 reads CASSLYASSGGYNEQFF. Written as DNA, the CDR3 is TGTGCCAGCAGTTTATACGCATCTAGCGGGGGTTACAATGAGCAGTTCTTC.

This clonotype was found a few times. At one of its ends the junction is not consistent with the germline gene, which may arise from a read error. The chain is built from TRBV6-1 and TRBJ2-1; no clear D gene. Per the germline V gene, CDR1 is MNHNS and CDR2 is SASEGT. This CDR3 spans 13 amino acids. The CDR3 bases are TGTGCCAGCAGCGAAGACCCCGGGAATGAGCAGTTCTTC. Amino acid sequence: CASSEDPGNEQFF.

V gene TRBV20-1 combines with J gene TRBJ2-1; D is perhaps TRBD2 (7 bases). Per germline, CDR1 DFQATT and CDR2 SNEGSKA (reference sequence). The CDR3 is made up of 14 amino acids. The V end was cut by 7 bases, the J end by 8 bases, with 21 bases between. CDR3 amino acids: CSVGGGGRSDEQFF. The CDR3 bases are TGCAGTGTCGGAGGGGGGGGAAGGAGCGATGAGCAGTTCTTC.

This clonotype has at least ten counts. Here the CDR3 reads CASSETAGKQYF. The DNA for the CDR3 is TGCGCCAGCAGCGAAACAGCCGGAAAGCAGTACTTC. The chain links TRBV5-1 to TRBJ2-5, with no clear D. Looked up from germline, CDR1 is SGHRS and CDR2 is YFSETQ. V gave up 4 bases and J gave up 11 bases, with 15 bases separating them. The CDR3 is made up of 12 amino acids. The whole variable domain, filled in from reference TRBV5-1 and TRBJ2-5, reads KAGVTQTPRYLIKTRGQQVTLSCSPISGHRSVSWYQQTPGQGLQFLFEYFSETQRNKGNFPGRFSGRQFSNSRSEMNVSTLELGDSALYLCASSETAGKQYFGPGTRLLVL.

This chain connects TRBV5-1 to TRBJ2-1; 9 nucleotides match TRBD1. This CDR3 is 14 amino acids long. Per germline, CDR1 SGHRS and CDR2 YFSETQ. J was trimmed by 8 bases and V by 4 bases; bases with no gene match: 7. CDR3 sequence: CASSIRQGGDEQFF. DNA for the CDR3: TGCGCCAGCAGCATAAGACAGGGGGGCGATGAGCAGTTCTTC.